Listed below are T cell receptor beta chains from one sample, sequenced in a study of blood T cells in healthy people across ages. TCRdb recomputed calls from the 5' RACE reads with MiXCR, one row per CDR3 protein. The sample has 800,000 to 1,000,000 distinct CDR3 sequences; under 50% are singletons. Sequenced sample: blood. Source of these receptors: a man younger than 45 in good health. The CDR3 runs from the conserved cysteine through the conserved F or W. The D gene is left open where the match is weak. A row's size may be missing; if present it is once, few, many or a size class.

d_call	v_call	clone_size	j_call	cdr3_nt	cdr3_aa
.	TRBV20-1	.	TRBJ1-6	TGCAGTGCTAGAGTGGTGAACTCCTATAATTCACCCCTCCACTTT	CSARVVNSYNSPLHF
TRBD1	TRBV20-1	.	TRBJ2-5	TGCAGTGCTTATCCGGGACAGGGGACCCGGGATGAGCAGTACTTC	CSAYPGQGTRDEQYF
.	TRBV20-1	.	TRBJ2-5	TGCAGTGCTAGACCTATAGCTGGGCTATCGGAGACCCAGTACTTC	CSARPIAGLSETQYF
TRBD1	TRBV28	.	TRBJ2-4	TGTGCCAGCAGCTTGGGACAGGCGGGGGCCAAAAACATTCAGTACTTC	CASSLGQAGAKNIQYF
.	TRBV7-2	.	TRBJ1-2	TGTGCCAGCAGCCTAAGGGGGAGGGGTGGCTACACCTTC	CASSLRGRGGYTF
.	TRBV20-1	.	TRBJ2-5	TGCAGTGGGCCGGGGGCCTCGGAGACCCAGTACTTC	CSGPGASETQYF
.	TRBV20-1	.	TRBJ1-2	TGCAGTGCAACAAGAAAAGACAGGGGCTACACCTTC	CSATRKDRGYTF
TRBD2	TRBV20-1	few	TRBJ2-5	TGCAGTGCTTACTCTAGCGGGGGGGCGGGAGAGACCCAGTACTTC	CSAYSSGGAGETQYF
.	TRBV20-1	.	TRBJ1-2	TGCAGTGCTCTGTCGGCGGACCAGTCTAACTATGGCTACACCTTC	CSALSADQSNYGYTF
.	TRBV11-2	.	TRBJ2-5	TGTGCCAGCAGCTTTGGAGGGACCCGTCAAGAGACCCAGTACTTC	CASSFGGTRQETQYF
.	TRBV11-3	few	TRBJ1-1	TGTGCCAGCAGCTTGGACACTGTTGAAGCTTTCTTT	CASSLDTVEAFF
.	TRBV4-1	.	TRBJ2-1	TGCGCCAGCAGCCAAAAAGTCTCGTCTGACTACAATGAGCAGTTCTTC	CASSQKVSSDYNEQFF
TRBD1	TRBV6-1	once	TRBJ2-7	TGTGCCGGCCGGGACAGTCTCTCCTACGAGCAGTACTTC	CAGRDSLSYEQYF
TRBD2	TRBV28	few	TRBJ2-1	TGTGCCAGCAGTTTTTCAGGACTAGTTTTCAATGAGCAGTTCTTC	CASSFSGLVFNEQFF
.	TRBV2	.	TRBJ2-5	TGTGCCAGCAGTACAACAGAGACCCAGTACTTC	CASSTTETQYF
TRBD2	TRBV14	.	TRBJ2-7	TGTGCCAGCAGCCCGATTCCCAGCGGGGTTAACGAGCAGTACTTC	CASSPIPSGVNEQYF
TRBD1	TRBV9	few	TRBJ2-7	TGTGCCAGCAGCGTAAGTCCCGGACAGGAGGCCTACGAGCAGTACTTC	CASSVSPGQEAYEQYF
TRBD1	TRBV4-1	.	TRBJ2-2	TGCGCCAGCAGCCAAAACAGGGGGAAAAGCGGGGAGCTGTTTTTT	CASSQNRGKSGELFF
.	TRBV7-8	.	TRBJ2-1	TGTGCCAGCACCAATCCCGGGGCTCTACTTGACAATGAGCAGTTCTTC	CASTNPGALLDNEQFF
TRBD1	TRBV7-2	few	TRBJ1-2	TGTGCCAGCAGCCCGGACAGGGACTTTGGCTACACCTTC	CASSPDRDFGYTF
.	TRBV14	many	TRBJ2-7	TGTGCCAGCAGCGCCTACTACGAGCAGTACTTC	CASSAYYEQYF
.	TRBV11-3	once	TRBJ2-5	TGTGCCAGCAGCCGAGCAGACAGGAAACAACAAGAGACCCAGTACTTC	CASSRADRKQQETQYF
TRBD1	TRBV19	.	TRBJ1-2	TGTGCCACCACCCGGACAGGGGACCTCTATGGCTACACCTTC	CATTRTGDLYGYTF
TRBD1	TRBV6-6	.	TRBJ2-7	TGTGCCAGCACCGGGGACAGCCGATCCTCCGAGCAGTACTTC	CASTGDSRSSEQYF
.	TRBV7-2	.	TRBJ2-5	TGTGGCAGCAGCGGACAGAGGGGGCAAGAGACCCAGTACTTC	CGSSGQRGQETQYF
TRBD2	TRBV25-1	many	TRBJ2-1	TGTGCCAGCAGTGACGGGGGGTACAATGAGCAGTTCTTC	CASSDGGYNEQFF
.	TRBV20-1	.	TRBJ1-2	TGCAGTGCTAGGGTACAGGTTGGGGGCTACACCTTC	CSARVQVGGYTF
.	TRBV29-1	.	TRBJ1-1	TGCAGCGGCATGGGACAGAACACTGAAGCTTTCTTT	CSGMGQNTEAFF
TRBD2	TRBV12-3/TRBV12-4	.	TRBJ2-1	TGTGCCAGCCTCACTAGCGGGGGGGCCTATGAGCAGTTCTTC	CASLTSGGAYEQFF
.	TRBV20-1	.	TRBJ1-1	TGCAGTGCTAGACTACAAGGGGGGAACACTGAAGCTTTCTTT	CSARLQGGNTEAFF
.	TRBV6-5	.	TRBJ2-2	TGTGCCAGCAGTTACGTCCCAAATACGAACACCGGGGAGCTGTTTTTT	CASSYVPNTNTGELFF
TRBD1	TRBV6-6	once	TRBJ2-5	TGTGCCAGCAGTTACCCGGGACAGGGGGCGAGAGAAGAGACCCAGTACTTC	CASSYPGQGAREETQYF
.	TRBV7-2	many	TRBJ2-1	TGTGCCAGCAGCTTAGTTGCGACAGCCTACAATGAGCAGTTCTTC	CASSLVATAYNEQFF
TRBD2	TRBV20-1	.	TRBJ2-7	TGCAGTGCTAGAGATGAGGCGGGGGGGCGACTGGGCAATGAGCAGTACTTC	CSARDEAGGRLGNEQYF
.	TRBV4-1	.	TRBJ1-5	TGCGCCAGCAGCCAAGAAGGAGGACAGTACAATCAGCCCCAGCATTTT	CASSQEGGQYNQPQHF
.	TRBV4-3	few	TRBJ2-1	TGCGCCAGCAGCCAAGTAATGGGAAACTACAATGAGCAGTTCTTC	CASSQVMGNYNEQFF